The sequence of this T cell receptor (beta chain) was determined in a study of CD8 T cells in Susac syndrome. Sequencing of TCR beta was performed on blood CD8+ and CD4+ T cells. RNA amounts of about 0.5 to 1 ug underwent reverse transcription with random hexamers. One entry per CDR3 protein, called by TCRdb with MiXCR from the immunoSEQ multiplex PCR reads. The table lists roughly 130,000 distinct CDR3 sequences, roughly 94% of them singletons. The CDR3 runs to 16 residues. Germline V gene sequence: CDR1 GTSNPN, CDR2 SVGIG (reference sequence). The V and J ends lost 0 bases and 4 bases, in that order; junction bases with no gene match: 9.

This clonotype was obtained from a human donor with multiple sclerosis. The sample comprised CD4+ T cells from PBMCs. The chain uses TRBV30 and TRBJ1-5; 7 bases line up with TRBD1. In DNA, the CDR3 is TGTGCCTGGAGTGTCGGTGCAGGGGGAGAGAATCAGCCCCAGCATTTT. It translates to CAWSVGAGGENQPQHF.